This T cell receptor (beta chain) was profiled in a study of shared clonotypes between healthy human individuals. Study information: CD4 naive and CD4 memory each took three plates per donor, while CD8 naive took two and CD8 memory one.

CDR1 SQVTM and CDR2 ANQGSEA come from the germline V gene. The V end was cut by 2 bases, the J end by 2 bases, with 7 bases between. The CDR3 loop spans 12 amino acids. Study-wide points: Several donors held approximately 5% of naive CD4 clonotypes in common.

Comments on this clone: Its matching antigen is unknown. In the same sample, other DNA sequences code for this CDR3.

Positively selected for CCR7, the CD45RO-negative cells used as naive CD8 cells excluded terminally differentiated effector memory CD45RA+ cells. Every donor was a Caucasian adult from Nashville, Tennessee. Deep was the level at which the assay was run. Sequenced by immunoSEQ multiplex PCR; TCRdb stores in-frame clones only, minus some. The profile covers around 1.9 million clones, with around 93% appearing a single time and around 1.7% taken by the ten largest. The chain carries TRBV29-1 and TRBJ2-7; D might be TRBD2 (5 bases). This clonotype was obtained from a man aged 18-30 years in good health. Some clones in this sample may be carry-over from other donors' samples. What was sequenced was naive CD8+ T cells from PBMCs. CDR3 protein: CSVETGTYEQYF. In DNA form, the CDR3 reads TGCAGCGTTGAAACGGGAACCTACGAGCAGTACTTC.